The 15 T cell receptor beta chains given below trace back to one sample, sequenced in a study of blood T cell repertoires in COVID-19. TCRdb keeps only in-frame clones here, not all; method: immunoSEQ multiplex PCR. This sample has more than 300,000 clones, with about 89% found just once. Sequencing was carried out using peripheral blood. All receptors come from a man between 18 and 35 years old who had recovered from COVID-19.

The gene calls are TRBV27 and TRBJ2-3; perhaps TRBD2 as D (5 bases). This CDR3 region has 13 residues. Trimming took 5 bases from V and 6 from J, leaving 12 bases between them. Per germline, CDR1 MNHEY and CDR2 SMNVEV (reference sequence). CDR3 coding DNA: TGTGCCAGCAGTACCTTGAGGGTGGATACGCAGTATTTT. Translating it yields CASSTLRVDTQYF.

This chain uses TRBV4-1 with TRBJ1-1; D possibly corresponds to TRBD1 (5 bases). V gave up 3 bases and J gave up 3 bases, with 14 bases separating them. Germline CDR1 MGHRA, CDR2 YSYEKL. This CDR3 has 15 residues. The CDR3 spells CASSQYPREDTEAFF. The CDR3 DNA reads as TGCGCCAGCAGCCAGTATCCCAGGGAGGACACTGAAGCTTTCTTT.

This clone was counted a few times. This sequence joins TRBV10-3 and TRBJ1-2, with no clear D. The germline V gene encodes CDR1 ENHRY and CDR2 SYGVKD. The CDR3 is 14 residues long. V was cut by 3 bases and J by 10 bases, with 18 bases left in between. The CDR3 spells CAISDQDFLGDYTF. The CDR3 bases are TGTGCCATCAGTGATCAGGACTTCCTAGGAGACTACACCTTC.

This chain connects TRBV2 to TRBJ1-6, with no clear D. There are 11 residues in the CDR3. The V end lost 2 bases, the J end lost 15 bases, and 8 bases lay between the germline ends. The germline CDR1 and CDR2 sequences are SNHLY and FYNNEI. As DNA, the CDR3 is TGTGCCAGCAGTGAAAACGTCGGCCTCCACTTT. It specifies CASSENVGLHF. Looking up the rest from reference TRBV2 and TRBJ1-6 gives the full variable domain: EPEVTQTPSHQVTQMGQEVILRCVPISNHLYFYWYRQILGQKVEFLVSFYNNEISEKSEIFDDQFSVERPDGSNFTLKIRSTKLEDSAMYFCASSENVGLHFGNGTRLTVT.

The rearrangement joins TRBV5-1 to TRBJ2-5; D unresolved. Looked up from germline, CDR1 is SGHRS and CDR2 is YFSETQ. The CDR3 totals 13 residues. The V end lost 1 base, the J end lost 5 bases, and 9 bases lay between the germline ends. The CDR3 reads CASSLMGRETQYF. In DNA, the CDR3 is TGCGCCAGCAGCTTGATGGGCAGGGAGACCCAGTACTTC.

The gene calls are TRBV2 and TRBJ2-7; no definite D call. CDR3 length: 12 residues. The V end lost 8 bases, the J end lost 3 bases, and 11 bases lay between the germline ends. Germline loops: CDR1 SNHLY, CDR2 FYNNEI. CDR3: CASDPGVYEQYF. The CDR3, as DNA: TGTGCCAGCGACCCGGGTGTCTACGAGCAGTACTTC.

As for this clone: This CDR3 is also generated by other DNA sequences in the sample. The gene calls are TRBV9 and TRBJ1-1; TRBD1 is a possible D gene (5 bases). Germline V gene lookup returns CDR1 SGDLS and CDR2 YYNGEE. Trimming took 2 bases from V and 6 from J, leaving 8 bases between them. This CDR3 has 12 residues. The CDR3 nucleotides read TGTGCCAGCAGCGTCGGGGGTGCTGAAGCTTTCTTT. This codes for CASSVGGAEAFF.

The table lists this clone with a count of one. This rearrangement joins TRBV6-6 to TRBJ2-3; 10 nucleotides line up with TRBD1. This CDR3 spans 15 amino acids. The junction had 4 bases not matched to a gene; V was cut back by 4 bases and J by 3 bases. Germline CDR1 and CDR2: MNHNY and SVGAGI (reference sequence). The CDR3 DNA reads as TGTGCCAGCAGTTCCGGACAGGGGGTTACAGATACGCAGTATTTT. Translation gives CASSSGQGVTDTQYF.

The genes are TRBV6-1 and TRBJ1-1; TRBD1 aligns across 10 bases. V dropped 3 bases and J dropped 7; count of bases not matched to a gene: 5. The germline V gene encodes CDR1 MNHNS and CDR2 SASEGT. There are 14 residues in the CDR3. The DNA for the CDR3 is TGTGCCAGCAGTGACAGACAGGGGGCGAGTGAAGCTTTCTTT. Its protein is CASSDRQGASEAFF.

This clone was detected only a few times. This rearrangement joins TRBV11-1 to TRBJ1-2, with a tentative D call TRBD1 (5 bases). The CDR3 spans 12 residues. Trimming shortened V by 2 bases and J by 7 bases, and 8 bases separated the two germline ends. Germline CDR1 reads SGHAT; CDR2 reads FQDESV (reference sequence). CDR3 sequence (DNA): TGTGCCAGCAGCTTAAGCGGGGCTGGCTACACCTTC. Its protein product is CASSLSGAGYTF.

The chain has TRBV7-2 and TRBJ1-1; 9 nucleotides line up with TRBD1. Germline CDR1 SGHTA, CDR2 FQGNSA. The length of the CDR3 is 13 residues. The junction had 9 bases not matched to a gene; V was cut back by 4 bases and J by 12 bases. CDR3 sequence (DNA): TGTGCCAGCAGCTACGGACAGGGGTGGGGAACTTTCTTT. Protein: CASSYGQGWGTFF.

The genes are TRBV3-1 (or the pseudogene TRBV3-2) and TRBJ2-7; the match to TRBD1 covers 8 bases. Germline CDR1 LGHDT, CDR2 YNNKEL (reference sequence). V trimming: 0 bases; J trimming: 4 bases; junction bases outside the gene matches: 5. This CDR3 comprises 15 residues. CDR3 DNA sequence: TGTGCCAGCAGCCAAGAAGTCGGACAGGGATACGAGCAGTACTTC. Its translation is CASSQEVGQGYEQYF.

This clone is a singleton in its sample. One end of the junction does not line up with germline, which may come from a read error. The chain couples TRBV7-7 to TRBJ2-5, with TRBD2 as a possible D gene (6 bases). CDR1 is SSHAT, CDR2 FNYEAQ, per germline (reference sequence). This CDR3 is 13 amino acids long. CDR3: CASSFGGEETQYF. CDR3 sequence (DNA): TGTGCTAGCAGCTTCGGGGGTGAAGAGACCCAGTACTTC.

This chain joins TRBV19 and TRBJ1-1; D uncertain. Germline CDR1 is LNHDA and CDR2 is SQIVND (reference sequence). The CDR3 is 14 residues long. Trimming pared 8 bases from V and 2 bases from J, leaving 15 bases between. CDR3 in amino acids: CASVWAESNTEAFF. The CDR3 DNA reads TGTGCCAGTGTATGGGCAGAATCTAACACTGAAGCTTTCTTT. The variable domain in full, completed from reference TRBV19 and TRBJ1-1, reads DGGITQSPKYLFRKEGQNVTLSCEQNLNHDAMYWYRQDPGQGLRLIYYSQIVNDFQKGDIAEGYSVSREKKESFPLTVTSAQKNPTAFYLCASVWAESNTEAFFGQGTRLTVV.

The V and J genes are TRBV28 and TRBJ2-7; 8 bases line up with TRBD1. From germline, CDR1 is MDHEN and CDR2 SYDVKM. V lost 5 bases, J lost 3 bases, and 6 bases stayed unmatched. CDR3 length equals 14 residues. As DNA, the CDR3 is TGTGCCAGCAGTCCGGGACAGGTATACTACGAGCAGTACTTC. Encoded protein: CASSPGQVYYEQYF.